Listed below are T cell receptor beta chains from one sample, sequenced in a study of T cell responses to AZD1222 COVID-19 vaccine. Using immunoSEQ multiplex PCR, the repertoire was profiled, and TCRdb retains in-frame clones only, with some absent. The sample lists about 73,000 clones, around 88% occurring once. The sequences come from peripheral blood, collected on day 0 of AZD1222 vaccination. The receptors here all came from an adult in good health. The CDR3 runs from the conserved cysteine through the conserved F or W. The D gene is left open where the match is weak. Size values are once, few and many counts, or a class for expanded clones, and some rows have none.

J	size	V	D	CDR3	DNA
TRBJ1-2	few	TRBV7-8	.	CASSLAARGGYTF	TGTGCCAGCAGCTTAGCGGCTCGCGGTGGCTACACCTTC
TRBJ2-5	.	TRBV7-9	TRBD2	CASSLRLATQETQYF	TGTGCCAGCAGCTTACGACTAGCGACACAAGAGACCCAGTACTTC
TRBJ2-3	.	TRBV19	TRBD2	CASMAGGRDHTQYF	TGTGCCAGTATGGCCGGCGGGAGGGACCATACGCAGTATTTT
TRBJ2-7	once	TRBV25-1	.	CASSEPGSYYEQYF	TGTGCCAGCAGTGAACCCGGGAGCTACTACGAGCAGTACTTC
TRBJ1-1	.	TRBV19	.	CASSTPSLFTEAFF	TGTGCCAGTAGTACACCCTCCCTGTTCACTGAAGCTTTCTTT
TRBJ2-7	.	TRBV15	.	CATSRGGYGEQYF	TGTGCCACCAGCAGAGGGGGGTACGGTGAGCAGTACTTC
TRBJ2-7	.	TRBV21-1	.	CASSKEDLAGAGYEQYF	TGTGCCAGCAGCAAAGAGGATTTGGCGGGAGCTGGCTACGAGCAGTACTTC
TRBJ1-1	.	TRBV6-5	.	CASSYTRTLNTEAFF	TGTGCCAGCAGTTACACTAGGACTTTGAACACTGAAGCTTTCTTT
TRBJ2-1	.	TRBV27	.	CASSSYGIGNEQFF	TGTGCCAGCAGTTCGTACGGGATAGGCAATGAGCAGTTCTTC
TRBJ2-3	.	TRBV10-3	.	CAISESGDTDTQYF	TGTGCCATCAGTGAGTCGGGAGACACAGATACGCAGTATTTT
TRBJ2-5	.	TRBV6-1	TRBD2	CASSEELAGFETQYF	TGTGCCAGCAGTGAAGAGCTAGCGGGGTTCGAGACCCAGTACTTC
TRBJ1-2	.	TRBV27	.	CATYQGTGGGYTF	TGTGCCACCTACCAGGGGACCGGTGGAGGCTACACCTTC
TRBJ2-7	once	TRBV7-9	.	CASSLLGGQSYEQYF	TGTGCCAGCAGTTTATTGGGTGGACAGTCCTACGAGCAGTACTTC
TRBJ2-1	once	TRBV30	.	CAWSDDGSRKFF	TGTGCCTGGAGTGATGACGGGAGTCGGAAGTTCTTC
TRBJ2-2	.	TRBV9	TRBD1	CASSKGQGGGFNTGELFF	TGTGCCAGCAGCAAAGGACAGGGTGGTGGTTTTAACACCGGGGAGCTGTTTTTT
TRBJ1-6	.	TRBV9	TRBD1	CASSGPLRQGDYNSPLHF	TGTGCCAGCAGCGGACCCTTAAGACAGGGGGATTATAATTCACCCCTCCACTTT
TRBJ2-1	once	TRBV19	.	CASSITGRGSYNEQFF	TGTGCCAGTAGTATCACCGGACGGGGCTCCTACAATGAGCAGTTCTTC
TRBJ1-1	.	TRBV7-9	.	CASSPTGKNTEAFF	TGTGCCAGCAGTCCTACAGGGAAGAACACTGAAGCTTTCTTT
TRBJ1-5	.	TRBV6-1	.	CASSEFGGSSNQPQHF	TGTGCCAGCAGTGAATTTGGGGGCAGTAGCAATCAGCCCCAGCATTTT
TRBJ1-3	.	TRBV5-6	.	CASSGDMVRWSGNTIYF	TGTGCCAGCAGCGGCGACATGGTTAGGTGGTCTGGAAACACCATATATTTT
TRBJ1-1	.	TRBV5-4	TRBD1	CASSYPGTAKNTEAFF	TGTGCCAGCAGCTATCCCGGGACAGCTAAGAACACTGAAGCTTTCTTT
TRBJ2-1	.	TRBV14	TRBD2	CASSQVLAGGQFF	TGTGCCAGCAGCCAAGTGCTAGCGGGGGGGCAGTTCTTC
TRBJ2-7	.	TRBV27	.	CASRSGIHEQYF	TGTGCCAGCAGATCAGGGATCCACGAGCAGTACTTC
TRBJ1-4	.	TRBV9	.	CASSVSASNEKLFF	TGTGCCAGCAGCGTATCAGCGTCTAATGAAAAACTGTTTTTT
TRBJ1-4	.	TRBV27	.	CASRISATNEKLFF	TGTGCCAGCAGGATTAGCGCAACTAATGAAAAACTGTTTTTT
TRBJ2-7	.	TRBV5-1	.	CASSLGLLDPDNEQYF	TGCGCCAGCAGCTTGGGACTTTTAGACCCGGACAACGAGCAGTACTTC
TRBJ1-1	.	TRBV5-6	.	CASSLITGTRVSNTEAFF	TGTGCCAGCAGCTTGATCACCGGGACCCGGGTATCGAACACTGAAGCTTTCTTT
TRBJ2-1	.	TRBV20-1	.	CSASRRDRRTYNEQFF	TGCAGTGCTAGTAGGCGAGACAGGAGGACCTACAATGAGCAGTTCTTC